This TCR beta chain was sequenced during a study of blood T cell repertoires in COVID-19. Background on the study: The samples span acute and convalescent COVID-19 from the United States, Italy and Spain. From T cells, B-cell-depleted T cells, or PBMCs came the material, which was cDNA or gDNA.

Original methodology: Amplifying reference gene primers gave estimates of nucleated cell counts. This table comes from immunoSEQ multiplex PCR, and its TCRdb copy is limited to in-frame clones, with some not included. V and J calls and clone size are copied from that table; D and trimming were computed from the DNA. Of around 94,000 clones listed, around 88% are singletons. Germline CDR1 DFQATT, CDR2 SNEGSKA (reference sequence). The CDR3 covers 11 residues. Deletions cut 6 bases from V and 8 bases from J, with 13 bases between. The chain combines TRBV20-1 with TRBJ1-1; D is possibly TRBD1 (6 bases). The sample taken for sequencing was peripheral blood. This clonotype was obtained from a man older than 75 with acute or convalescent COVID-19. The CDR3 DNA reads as TGCAGTGCCCAAAGGGGGGGAGAAGCTTTCTTT. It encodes CSAQRGGEAFF.